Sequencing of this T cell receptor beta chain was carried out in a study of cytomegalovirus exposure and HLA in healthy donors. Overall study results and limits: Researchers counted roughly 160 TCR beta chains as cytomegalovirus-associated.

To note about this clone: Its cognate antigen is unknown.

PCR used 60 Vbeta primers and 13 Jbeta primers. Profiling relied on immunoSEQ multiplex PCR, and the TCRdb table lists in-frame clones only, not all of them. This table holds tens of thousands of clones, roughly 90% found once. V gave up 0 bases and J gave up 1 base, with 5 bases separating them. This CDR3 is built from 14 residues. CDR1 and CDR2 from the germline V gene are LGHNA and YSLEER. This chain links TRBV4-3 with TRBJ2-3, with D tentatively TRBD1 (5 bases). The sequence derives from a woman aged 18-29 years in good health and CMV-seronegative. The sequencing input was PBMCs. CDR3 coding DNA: TGCGCCAGCAGCCAAGAAGGGGGCACAGATACGCAGTATTTT. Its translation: CASSQEGGTDTQYF.